This T cell receptor beta chain appears in the sequencing data of a study of cytomegalovirus exposure and HLA in healthy donors. Details on this clone: As yet, its antigen is unknown.

Findings and caveats of the study: Reportedly, cytomegalovirus status was diagnosed with high sensitivity and specificity. The authors considered a cluster of highly shared sequence variants likely to be a sequencing artifact.

The PCR ran on 60 Vbeta and 13 Jbeta primers. Here immunoSEQ multiplex PCR was the method, and the copy in TCRdb shows in-frame clones only, minus some. The table records 300,000 or so clones, about four fifths of them present only once. Looked up from germline, CDR1 is KGHSH and CDR2 is LQKENI. The CDR3 consists of 16 residues. V was pared by 3 bases and J by 6 bases, with 11 bases of the junction left unmatched. V and J are TRBV18 and TRBJ1-1, with 9 bases that match TRBD1. The receptor was derived from a woman in her thirties or forties in good health and CMV-seropositive. The sequenced sample was PBMCs. The CDR3 DNA reads TGTGCCAGCTCACCGAGCGCCGACAGGGGGATTGCTGAAGCTTTCTTT. It is translated as CASSPSADRGIAEAFF.